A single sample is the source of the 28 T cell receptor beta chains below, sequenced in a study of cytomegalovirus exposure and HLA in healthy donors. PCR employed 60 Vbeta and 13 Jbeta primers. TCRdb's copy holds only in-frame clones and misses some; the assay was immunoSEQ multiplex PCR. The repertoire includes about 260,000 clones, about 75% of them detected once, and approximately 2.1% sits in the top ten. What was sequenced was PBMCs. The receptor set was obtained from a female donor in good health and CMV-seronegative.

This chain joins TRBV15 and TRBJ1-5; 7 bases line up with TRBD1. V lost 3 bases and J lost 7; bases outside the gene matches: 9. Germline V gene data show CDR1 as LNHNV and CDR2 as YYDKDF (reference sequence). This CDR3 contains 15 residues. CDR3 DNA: TGTGCCACCAGCAGGGGGAACAGGGGTGAGCAGCCCCAGCATTTT. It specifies CATSRGNRGEQPQHF.

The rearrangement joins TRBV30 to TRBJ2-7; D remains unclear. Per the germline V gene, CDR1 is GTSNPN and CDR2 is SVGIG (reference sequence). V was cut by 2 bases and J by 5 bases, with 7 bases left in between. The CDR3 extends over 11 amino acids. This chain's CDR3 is CAWSREHEQYF. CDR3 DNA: TGTGCCTGGAGTCGTGAGCACGAGCAGTACTTC. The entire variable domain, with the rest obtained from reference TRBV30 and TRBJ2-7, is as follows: SQTIHQWPATLVQPVGSPLSLECTVEGTSNPNLYWYRQAAGRGLQLLFYSVGIGQISSEVPQNLSASRPQDRQFILSSKKLLLSDSGFYLCAWSREHEQYFGPGTRLTVT.

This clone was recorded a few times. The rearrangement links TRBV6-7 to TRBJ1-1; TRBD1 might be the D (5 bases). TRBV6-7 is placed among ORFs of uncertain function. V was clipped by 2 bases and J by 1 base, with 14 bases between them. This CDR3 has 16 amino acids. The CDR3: CASSYPGRQKNTEAFF. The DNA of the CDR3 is TGTGCCAGCAGTTACCCAGGCCGACAGAAGAACACTGAAGCTTTCTTT.

The CDR3 loop reads CASSITSGYTDTQYF. The CDR3 nucleotides are TGTGCCAGCAGCATTACTAGCGGGTACACAGATACGCAGTATTTT. The chain employs TRBV13 and TRBJ2-3; TRBD2 aligns across 9 bases. The V segment lost 5 bases and the J segment 2 bases; nucleotides outside the gene matches: 5. The CDR3 runs 15 residues. Germline loops: CDR1 PRHDT, CDR2 FYEKMQ (reference sequence).

This chain's CDR3 is CASSGQGHGYTF. DNA for the CDR3: TGTGCCAGCAGTGGACAGGGTCATGGCTACACCTTC. This chain joins TRBV9 and TRBJ1-2, with 8 bases lining up with TRBD1. Looked up from germline, CDR1 is SGDLS and CDR2 is YYNGEE. The length of the CDR3 is 12 residues. Losses at the gene ends were 5 bases for V and 6 bases for J; bases not matched to a gene: 3.

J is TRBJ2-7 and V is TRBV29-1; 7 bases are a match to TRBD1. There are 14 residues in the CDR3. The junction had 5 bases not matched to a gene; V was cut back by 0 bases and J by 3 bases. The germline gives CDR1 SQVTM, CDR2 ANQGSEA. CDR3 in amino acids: CSVEEGTASYEQYF. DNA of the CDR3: TGCAGCGTTGAAGAAGGGACAGCGAGCTACGAGCAGTACTTC.

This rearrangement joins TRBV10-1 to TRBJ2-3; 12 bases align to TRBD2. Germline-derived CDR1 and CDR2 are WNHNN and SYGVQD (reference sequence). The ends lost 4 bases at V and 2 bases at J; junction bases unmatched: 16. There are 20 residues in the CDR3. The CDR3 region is CASSGATSGRSPVNTDTQYF. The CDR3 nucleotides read TGCGCCAGCAGTGGGGCTACTAGCGGGAGGTCCCCCGTGAACACAGATACGCAGTATTTT.

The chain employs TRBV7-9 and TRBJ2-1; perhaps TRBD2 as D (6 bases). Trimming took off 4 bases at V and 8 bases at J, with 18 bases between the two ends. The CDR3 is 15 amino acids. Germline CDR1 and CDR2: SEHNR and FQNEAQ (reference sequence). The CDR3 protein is CASSSLTRGDDEQFF. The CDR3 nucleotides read TGTGCCAGCAGCTCCCTGACGCGGGGAGACGATGAGCAGTTCTTC. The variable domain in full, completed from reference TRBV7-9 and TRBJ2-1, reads DTGVSQNPRHKITKRGQNVTFRCDPISEHNRLYWYRQTLGQGPEFLTYFQNEAQLEKSRLLSDRFSAERPKGSFSTLEIQRTEQGDSAMYLCASSSLTRGDDEQFFGPGTRLTVL.

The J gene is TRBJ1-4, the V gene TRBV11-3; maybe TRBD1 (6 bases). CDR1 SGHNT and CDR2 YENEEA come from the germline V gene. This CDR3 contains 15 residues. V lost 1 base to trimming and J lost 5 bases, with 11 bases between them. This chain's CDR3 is CASSLVVTGNEKLFF. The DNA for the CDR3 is TGTGCCAGCAGCTTAGTCGTCACAGGGAATGAAAAACTGTTTTTT.

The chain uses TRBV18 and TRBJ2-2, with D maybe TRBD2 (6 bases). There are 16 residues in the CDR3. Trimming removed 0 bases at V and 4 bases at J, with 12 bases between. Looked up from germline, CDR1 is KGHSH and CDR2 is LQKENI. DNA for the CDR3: TGTGCCAGCTCACCACCGTACGGGAGCGGCACCGGGGAGCTGTTTTTT. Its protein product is CASSPPYGSGTGELFF. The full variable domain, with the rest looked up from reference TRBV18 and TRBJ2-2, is NAGVMQNPRHLVRRRGQEARLRCSPMKGHSHVYWYRQLPEEGLKFMVYLQKENIIDESGMPKERFSAEFPKEGPSILRIQQVVRGDSAAYFCASSPPYGSGTGELFFGEGSRLTVL.

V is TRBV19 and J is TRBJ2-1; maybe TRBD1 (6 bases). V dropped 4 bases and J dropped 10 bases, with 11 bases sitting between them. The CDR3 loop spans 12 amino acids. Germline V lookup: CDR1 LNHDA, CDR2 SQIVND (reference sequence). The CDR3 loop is CASSTQGSEQFF. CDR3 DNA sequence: TGTGCCAGTAGTACCCAGGGGTCCGAGCAGTTCTTC.

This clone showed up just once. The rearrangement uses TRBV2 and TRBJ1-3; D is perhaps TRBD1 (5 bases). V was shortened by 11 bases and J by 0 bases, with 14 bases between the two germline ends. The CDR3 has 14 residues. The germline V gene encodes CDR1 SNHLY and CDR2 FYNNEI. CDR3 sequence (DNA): TGTGCCTCCCAGGGCCCCTTCTCTGGAAACACCATATATTTT. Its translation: CASQGPFSGNTIYF.

The chain's CDR3 is CASSPTSGSLYEQYF. The CDR3 DNA follows: TGTGCCAGCTCACCAACTAGCGGGAGCCTCTACGAGCAGTACTTC. V usage is TRBV18 and J usage is TRBJ2-7; 11 nucleotides align to TRBD2. The CDR3 sequence is 15 residues long. Germline V gene sequence: CDR1 KGHSH, CDR2 LQKENI. V lost 2 bases and J lost 3; bases outside the gene matches: 3.

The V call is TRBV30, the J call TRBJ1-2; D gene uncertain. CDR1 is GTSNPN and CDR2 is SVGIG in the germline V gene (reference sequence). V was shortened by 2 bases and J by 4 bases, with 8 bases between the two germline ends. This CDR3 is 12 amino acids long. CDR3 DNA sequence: TGTGCCTGGAGTTCCGGGATCTATGGCTACACCTTC. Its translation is CAWSSGIYGYTF.

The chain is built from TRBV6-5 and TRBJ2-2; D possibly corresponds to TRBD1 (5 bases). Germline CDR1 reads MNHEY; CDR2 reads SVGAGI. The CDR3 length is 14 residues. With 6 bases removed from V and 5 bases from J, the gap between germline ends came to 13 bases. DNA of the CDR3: TGTGCCAGCAGGGACCTCAGGGTTACCGGGGAGCTGTTTTTT. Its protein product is CASRDLRVTGELFF.

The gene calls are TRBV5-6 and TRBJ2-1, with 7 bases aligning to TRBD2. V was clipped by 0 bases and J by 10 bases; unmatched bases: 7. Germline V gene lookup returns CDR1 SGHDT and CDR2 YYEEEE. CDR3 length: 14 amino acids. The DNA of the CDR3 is TGTGCCAGCAGCTTGGAGGGGCGGGAGCACGAGCAGTTCTTC. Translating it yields CASSLEGREHEQFF.

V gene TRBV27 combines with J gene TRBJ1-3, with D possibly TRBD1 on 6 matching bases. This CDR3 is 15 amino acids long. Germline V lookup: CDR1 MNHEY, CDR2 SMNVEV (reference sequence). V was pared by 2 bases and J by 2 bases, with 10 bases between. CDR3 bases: TGTGCCAGCAGTTTAGAAGGGGGTGCTGGAAACACCATATATTTT. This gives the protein CASSLEGGAGNTIYF.

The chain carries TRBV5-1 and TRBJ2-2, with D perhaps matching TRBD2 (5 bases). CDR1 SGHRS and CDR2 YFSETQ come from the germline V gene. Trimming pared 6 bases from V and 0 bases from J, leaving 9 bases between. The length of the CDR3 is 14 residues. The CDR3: CASTWTANTGELFF. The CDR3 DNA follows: TGCGCCAGCACCTGGACTGCGAACACCGGGGAGCTGTTTTTT. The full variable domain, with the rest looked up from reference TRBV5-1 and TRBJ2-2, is KAGVTQTPRYLIKTRGQQVTLSCSPISGHRSVSWYQQTPGQGLQFLFEYFSETQRNKGNFPGRFSGRQFSNSRSEMNVSTLELGDSALYLCASTWTANTGELFFGEGSRLTVL.

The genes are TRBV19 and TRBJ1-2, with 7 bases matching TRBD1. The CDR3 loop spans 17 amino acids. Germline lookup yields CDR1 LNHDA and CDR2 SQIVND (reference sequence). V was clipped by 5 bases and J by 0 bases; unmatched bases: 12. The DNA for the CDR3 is TGTGCCAGTAGTTCCGGACAGGTTTTGGTTTCTAACTATGGCTACACCTTC. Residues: CASSSGQVLVSNYGYTF. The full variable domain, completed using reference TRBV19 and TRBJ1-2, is DGGITQSPKYLFRKEGQNVTLSCEQNLNHDAMYWYRQDPGQGLRLIYYSQIVNDFQKGDIAEGYSVSREKKESFPLTVTSAQKNPTAFYLCASSSGQVLVSNYGYTFGSGTRLTVV.

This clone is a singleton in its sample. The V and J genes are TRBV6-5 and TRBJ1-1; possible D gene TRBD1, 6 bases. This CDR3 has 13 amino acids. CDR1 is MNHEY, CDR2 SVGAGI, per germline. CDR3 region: CVVNRAMNTEAFF. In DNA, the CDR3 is TGTGTCGTCAACAGGGCGATGAACACTGAAGCTTTCTTT.

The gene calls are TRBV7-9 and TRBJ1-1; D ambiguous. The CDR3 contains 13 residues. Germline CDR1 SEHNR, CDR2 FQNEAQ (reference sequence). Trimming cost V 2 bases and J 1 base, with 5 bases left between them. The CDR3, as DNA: TGTGCCAGCAGCTTAATAGCGAACACTGAAGCTTTCTTT. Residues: CASSLIANTEAFF.

Here the CDR3 DNA reads TGTGCCAGCAGTACGTTACAGGCCTCTGGGGCCAACGTCCTGACTTTC. Residues: CASSTLQASGANVLTF. The rearrangement joins TRBV27 to TRBJ2-6; a weak D match, TRBD1 (5 bases). CDR3 length: 16 amino acids. Looked up from germline, CDR1 is MNHEY and CDR2 is SMNVEV (reference sequence). Trimming stripped 5 bases from V and 0 bases from J, with 11 bases between.

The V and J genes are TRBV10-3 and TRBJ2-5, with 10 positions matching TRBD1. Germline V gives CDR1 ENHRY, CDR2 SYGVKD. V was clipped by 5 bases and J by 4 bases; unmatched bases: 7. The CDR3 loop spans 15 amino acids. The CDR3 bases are TGTGCCATCAGTACCGGGACAGGGGAGCGAGAGACCCAGTACTTC. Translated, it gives CAISTGTGERETQYF.

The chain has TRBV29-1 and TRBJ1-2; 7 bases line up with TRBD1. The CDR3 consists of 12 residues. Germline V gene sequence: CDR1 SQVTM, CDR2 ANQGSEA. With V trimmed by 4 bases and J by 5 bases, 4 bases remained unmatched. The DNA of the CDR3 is TGCAGCGTTGGTACAGGGGAGTATGGCTACACCTTC. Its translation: CSVGTGEYGYTF.

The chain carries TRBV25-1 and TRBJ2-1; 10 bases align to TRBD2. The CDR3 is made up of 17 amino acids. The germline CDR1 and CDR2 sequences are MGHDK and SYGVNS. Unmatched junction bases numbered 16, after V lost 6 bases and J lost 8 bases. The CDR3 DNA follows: TGTGCCAGCAGCTTAGGCGGGGCTAGCGGGAGACTCTATGAGCAGTTCTTC. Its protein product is CASSLGGASGRLYEQFF.

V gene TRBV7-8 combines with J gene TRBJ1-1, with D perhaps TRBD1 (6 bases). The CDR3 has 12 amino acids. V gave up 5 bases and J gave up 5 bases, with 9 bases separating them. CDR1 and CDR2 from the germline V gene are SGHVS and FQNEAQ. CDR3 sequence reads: CASSPGTTEAFF. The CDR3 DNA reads TGTGCCAGCAGCCCTGGGACAACTGAAGCTTTCTTT.

DNA of the CDR3: TGTGCCAGCAGCTTAGAAGTCGACAGCCCATCCTACAATGAGCAGTTCTTC. It codes for CASSLEVDSPSYNEQFF. The V and J genes are TRBV7-9 and TRBJ2-1; D is perhaps TRBD1 (5 bases). The V end was cut by 1 base, the J end by 1 base, with 14 bases between. CDR3 length: 17 amino acids. Germline V gene lookup returns CDR1 SEHNR and CDR2 FQNEAQ (reference sequence).

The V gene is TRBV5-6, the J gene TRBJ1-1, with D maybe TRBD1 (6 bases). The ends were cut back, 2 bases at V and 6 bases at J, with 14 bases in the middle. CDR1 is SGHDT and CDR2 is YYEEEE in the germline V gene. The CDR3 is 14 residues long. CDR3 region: CASSFYRVRSEAFF. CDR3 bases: TGTGCCAGCAGCTTTTACAGGGTCAGGTCTGAAGCTTTCTTT.